This T cell receptor beta chain is from a study of response to subunit inactivated influenza vaccine. One entry per CDR3 protein results from TCRdb running MiXCR on the RT-PCR reads. The sample lists about 540,000 distinct CDR3 sequences; less than 25% were seen once. The CDR3 has 16 residues. V lost 0 bases to trimming and J lost 4 bases, with 12 bases between them. CDR1 and CDR2 (germline): LGHNA, YSLEER. A single count supports this clonotype. Lacking the conserved final phenylalanine or tryptophan, this CDR3 likely reflects a read error. The data were also submitted as part of a second study, on T cells expressing NK-cell markers. That source reports: 5'RACE template switching with UMIs generated TCR beta cDNA. Source material for TCR beta repertoires consisted of sorted CD3+CD56+NKG2C+, CD3+CD56+NKG2C- and CD3+CD56-NKG2C+ T cells. HCMV seropositivity marked seven of the eight sequenced donors; one was seronegative. A few donors' CD3+CD56-NKG2C+ cells were dominated by the same clonotypes.

The sequence was obtained from a man aged 50 or older who received an inactivated influenza vaccine. V is TRBV4-3 and J is TRBJ2-2; D is perhaps TRBD1 or TRBD2 (5 bases each). The sequencing used CD4+ T cells sorted from PBMCs, collected approximately 12 days after vaccination. The CDR3 DNA sequence: TGCGCCAGCAGCCAAGATCCCGGGACGACCACCGGGGAGCTGTTTTCT. Its protein product is CASSQDPGTTTGELFS.